This T cell receptor beta chain was recorded in a study of lymphopenia after photon versus proton radiotherapy. Some clones are missing from TCRdb's copy, which holds only in-frame ones; the method was immunoSEQ multiplex PCR. Here the sample spans 60,000 or so clones, 75% to 90% being singletons. This CDR3 has 17 residues. V lost 1 base and J lost 0, with 13 bases in between. Germline loops: CDR1 SGHVS, CDR2 FNYEAQ. The origin of this receptor is a man aged 35 to 55 with gastric cancer. The J gene is TRBJ1-3, the V gene TRBV7-6, with D hard to call. Sequencing used peripheral blood, obtained from a patient treated with photon-based radiotherapy. CDR3 coding DNA: TGTGCCAGCAGCTTAGAAGGGTCCAGCCACTCTGGAAACACCATATATTTT. Its protein is CASSLEGSSHSGNTIYF.